A selection of T cell receptor beta chains follows, all from one sample in a study of T cell responses to AZD1222 COVID-19 vaccine. Assay used: immunoSEQ multiplex PCR; TCRdb lists only in-frame clones, some missing. The profile covers 130,000 or so clones, with about 90% appearing a single time and under 3.5% taken by the ten largest. Sequenced here: peripheral blood, sampled on day 0 of AZD1222 vaccination. The receptors here all came from an adult in good health. The conserved cysteine and the conserved F or W are not part of the CDR3 here.

>TRBV4-3|TRBJ1-2
ASRIMDRAHYGYT
>TRBV14|TRBJ1-4
ASSLTGWNEKLF
>TRBV5-8|TRBJ2-1
ASSPRPGSYNEQF
>TRBV18|TRBJ1-2
ASSRQTGTGGYT
>TRBV7-2|TRBJ2-3
ASSLKQGTDTQY
>TRBV3-1/TRBV3-2|TRBJ1-6
ASSRRGGSYNSPLH
>TRBV28|TRBJ2-1
ASSPLGQGYNEQF
>TRBV6-4|TRBJ2-7
ASIPAGTGGSYEQY
>TRBV18|TRBJ2-3
ASSPRAAGLTDTQY
>TRBV5-4|TRBJ2-2
ASSFLARAGELF
>TRBV7-7|TRBJ1-5
ASQWGDNQPQH
>TRBV6-2/TRBV6-3|TRBJ1-5
ASSPTGHNQPQH
>TRBV10-3|TRBJ1-5
AIGTDNQPQH
>TRBV6-4|TRBJ2-1
ASSVVGGGNEQF
>TRBV29-1|TRBJ2-1
SVEARLAGSLYNEQF
>TRBV29-1|TRBJ1-4
SVEHGGSSPAKLF
>TRBV5-8|TRBJ2-7
ASRAGLSYEQY
>TRBV10-3|TRBJ1-2
AISEVGGREGYT
>TRBV19|TRBJ2-5
ASSLTGSGRETQY
>TRBV19|TRBJ2-1
ASSISSVLSYNEQF
>TRBV7-6|TRBJ2-5
ASSSKKGWETQY
>TRBV18|TRBJ1-5
ASSPPGGNNQPQH
>TRBV15|TRBJ2-1
ATSGSYGGSYNEQF
>TRBV2|TRBJ2-1
ASTGPRGFIGNEQF
>TRBV19|TRBJ1-2
ASSIKGTTGGYT
>TRBV12-3/TRBV12-4|TRBJ1-1
ASSFSNTEAF
>TRBV5-1|TRBJ2-1
ASTNPIYNEQF
>TRBV27|TRBJ2-3
ASSLSGEADRY
>TRBV3-1/TRBV3-2|TRBJ1-2
ASSPPGQIMKHT
>TRBV7-2|TRBJ2-4
ASSLGPGTSGSYIQY
>TRBV11-3|TRBJ2-7
ASSLTGGNEQY
>TRBV6-5|TRBJ2-7
ASRRGWVESYEQY
>TRBV2|TRBJ2-7
ASHRVLYEQY
>TRBV10-1|TRBJ1-5
ASQQDRGNQPQH
>TRBV28|TRBJ1-2
ASRKNIYGYT
>TRBV11-2|TRBJ2-7
ASSLTGISSEQY
>TRBV14|TRBJ1-4
ASSRDRGRNEKLF
>TRBV3-1/TRBV3-2|TRBJ1-1
ASSQEAWGTEAF
>TRBV7-2|TRBJ2-1
ASSLERGLYNEQF
>TRBV6-5|TRBJ2-1
ASSYRGTGAQEQF
>TRBV28|TRBJ1-5
ASSSPQDPQH
>TRBV2|TRBJ1-2
ASTPDRRLQRGYT
>TRBV7-9|TRBJ1-1
ASSLPLGLNTEAF
>TRBV7-3|TRBJ1-1
ASSSTDSTEAF
>TRBV2|TRBJ2-3
ASREEAGGGTGSTDTQY
>TRBV3-1/TRBV3-2|TRBJ2-1
ASSQWTGDNEQF
>TRBV28|TRBJ1-5
ASSRPTGDNQPQH